The sequence of this T cell receptor beta chain was determined in a study of CD8+CD57+ T cells in acquired aplastic anemia. All sequencing subjects had displayed CD8+CD57+ cell expansion on flow cytometry. All patients had severe acquired aplastic anemia. This clonotype was detected ten times or more. Antigen specificity is unknown. Whole-study results and caveats: The study found no significant CD8+ Simpson's diversity difference between patients and controls. Approximately 27 CD8+ CDR3 sequences occurred in both the patients and the controls.

Trimming removed 5 bases from V and 8 bases from J, with 27 bases in between. The V gene's germline CDR1 is SGHAT and CDR2 FQNNGV. The CDR3 has 17 residues. Profiling of TCR beta VDJ combinations and CDR3 sequences used genomic DNA as template. Each CDR3 protein is one row after TCRdb ran MiXCR on the reads. The sample yields about 54,000 distinct CDR3 sequences, roughly three fifths seen once. The J gene is TRBJ1-2, the V gene TRBV11-2; TRBD1 might be the D (6 bases). The source material was sorted CD4+, CD8+, or CD8+CD57+ T cells (not recorded which) from PBMCs. The source of this sequence is a human donor with aplastic anemia. The CDR3 DNA reads TGTGCCAGCAGCATACCCCTGGGGGCCTCGAAGGGAGGGGGCTACACCTTC. Its translation is CASSIPLGASKGGGYTF.